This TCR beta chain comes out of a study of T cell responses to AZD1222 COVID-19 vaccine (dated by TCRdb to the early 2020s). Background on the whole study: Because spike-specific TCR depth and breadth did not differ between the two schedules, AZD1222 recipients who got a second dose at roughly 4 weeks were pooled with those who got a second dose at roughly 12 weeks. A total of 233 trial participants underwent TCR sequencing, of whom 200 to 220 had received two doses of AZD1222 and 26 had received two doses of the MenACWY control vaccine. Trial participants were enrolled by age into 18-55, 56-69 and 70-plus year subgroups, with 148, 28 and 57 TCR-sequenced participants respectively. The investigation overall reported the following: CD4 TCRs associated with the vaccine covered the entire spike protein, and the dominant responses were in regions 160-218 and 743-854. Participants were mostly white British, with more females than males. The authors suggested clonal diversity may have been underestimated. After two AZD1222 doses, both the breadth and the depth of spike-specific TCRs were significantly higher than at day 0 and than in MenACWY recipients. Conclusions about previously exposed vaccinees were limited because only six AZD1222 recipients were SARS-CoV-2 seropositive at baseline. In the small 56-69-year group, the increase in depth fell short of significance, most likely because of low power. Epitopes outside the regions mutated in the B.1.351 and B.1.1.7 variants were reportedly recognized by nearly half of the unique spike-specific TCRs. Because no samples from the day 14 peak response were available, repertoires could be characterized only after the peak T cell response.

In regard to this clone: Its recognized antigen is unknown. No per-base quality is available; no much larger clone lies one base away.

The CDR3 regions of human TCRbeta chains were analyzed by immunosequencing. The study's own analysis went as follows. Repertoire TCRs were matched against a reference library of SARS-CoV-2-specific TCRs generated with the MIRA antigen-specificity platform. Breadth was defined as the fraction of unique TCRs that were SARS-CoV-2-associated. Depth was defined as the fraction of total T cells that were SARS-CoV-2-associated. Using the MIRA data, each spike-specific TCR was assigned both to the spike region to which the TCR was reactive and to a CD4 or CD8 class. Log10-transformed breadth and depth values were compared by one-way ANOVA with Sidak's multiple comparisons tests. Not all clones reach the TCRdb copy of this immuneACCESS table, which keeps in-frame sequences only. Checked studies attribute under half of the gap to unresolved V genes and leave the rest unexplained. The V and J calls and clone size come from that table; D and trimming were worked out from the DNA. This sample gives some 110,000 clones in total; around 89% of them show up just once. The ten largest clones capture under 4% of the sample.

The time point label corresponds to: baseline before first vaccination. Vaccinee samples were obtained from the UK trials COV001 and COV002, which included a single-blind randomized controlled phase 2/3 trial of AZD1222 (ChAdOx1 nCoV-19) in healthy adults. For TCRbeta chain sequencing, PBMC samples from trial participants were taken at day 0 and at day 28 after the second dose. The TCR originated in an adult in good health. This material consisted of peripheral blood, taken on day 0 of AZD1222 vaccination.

The DNA sequence is as follows: TGTGCCAGACCCCCTGGCGGGGTCGGAAAGACCCAGTACTTC. This translates into CARPPGGVGKTQYF. The sequence joins TRBV3-1 (or the pseudogene TRBV3-2) to TRBJ2-5; TRBD2 is perhaps the D gene, given 6 matching bases. The CDR3 measures 14 amino acids from cysteine to phenylalanine. Only CDR3 DNA is held: 42 bases, read in frame from base 1. V is clipped by 9 bases and J by 6 bases, and the sequence between their germline boundaries is 20 bases long. Based on the germline V gene (reference sequence), the CDR1 and CDR2 sequences are LGHDT and YNNKEL.